This entry lists 28 T cell receptor beta chains sequenced from one sample in a study of cytomegalovirus exposure and HLA in healthy donors. The study ran its PCR with 60 Vbeta and 13 Jbeta primers. Assay: immunoSEQ multiplex PCR; the TCRdb copy retains only in-frame clones and omits some. Here the sample spans about 120,000 clones, roughly 69% being singletons. The sequenced sample was PBMCs. These receptors originate from a woman in her thirties or forties in good health and CMV-seropositive.

This clone occurred once. The chain couples TRBV6-5 to TRBJ1-2; 7 nucleotides agree with TRBD1. Looked up from germline, CDR1 is MNHEY and CDR2 is SVGAGI. The CDR3 length is 13 residues. The J segment lost 2 bases and the V segment lost 10 bases, leaving 7 bases of the junction unmatched. The CDR3 is CATLLDRNYGYTF. The CDR3 nucleotides are TGTGCCACCCTCTTGGACAGGAACTATGGCTACACCTTC.

This clone was recorded a few times. The genes are TRBV28 and TRBJ2-7, with D tentatively TRBD1 (5 bases). Deletions cut 3 bases from V and 4 bases from J, with 13 bases between. The CDR3 is 14 amino acids. In germline, CDR1 is MDHEN, CDR2 SYDVKM. In DNA form, the CDR3 reads TGTGCCAGCAGTTTCAGGGTCCAGGTATACGAGCAGTACTTC. It specifies CASSFRVQVYEQYF.

V gene TRBV11-2 combines with J gene TRBJ2-2; possible D gene TRBD2, 6 bases. V was trimmed by 0 bases and J by 9 bases, leaving 11 bases between them. This CDR3 has 14 amino acids. CDR1 is SGHAT, CDR2 FQNNGV, per germline. The CDR3 coding sequence is TGTGCCAGCAGCTTAGATCGGGGGAGGAGGGAGCTGTTTTTT. This translates into CASSLDRGRRELFF.

V gene TRBV5-1 combines with J gene TRBJ2-3, with D perhaps matching TRBD2 (5 bases). The CDR3 extends over 13 amino acids. Germline-derived CDR1 and CDR2 are SGHRS and YFSETQ. The V gene lost 6 bases and the J gene lost 2 bases, with 10 bases spanning the gap. CDR3 in DNA: TGCGCCAGCAACGGCGGGTTCACAGATACGCAGTATTTT. It is translated as CASNGGFTDTQYF.

The chain combines TRBV4-1 with TRBJ1-1; TRBD1 is a possible D gene (5 bases). Trimming took 7 bases from V and 1 from J, leaving 16 bases between them. The CDR3 contains 15 residues. Germline assignment: CDR1 MGHRA and CDR2 YSYEKL. CDR3 nucleotide sequence: TGCGCCAGCATCAGAGCAGGGATGAAGAACACTGAAGCTTTCTTT. It specifies CASIRAGMKNTEAFF.

The rearrangement uses TRBV29-1 and TRBJ2-1; 12 bases match TRBD2. CDR1 and CDR2 (germline): SQVTM, ANQGSEA. This CDR3 spans 20 amino acids. V was pared by 3 bases and J by 0 bases, with 15 bases of the junction left unmatched. The CDR3, as DNA: TGCAGCGTTGATATCGGTAGGGGACTAGCGGGCCGGAGCTCCTACAATGAGCAGTTCTTC. Protein: CSVDIGRGLAGRSSYNEQFF.

This chain joins TRBV4-2 and TRBJ1-1; 8 nucleotides line up with TRBD1. Germline V CDR1 and CDR2: LGHNA, YNFKEQ. V lost 3 bases, J lost 5 bases, and 8 bases stayed unmatched. The CDR3 sequence is 15 residues long. CDR3 in DNA: TGTGCCAGCAGCCAGATAGACAGGGGTGGTACTGAAGCTTTCTTT. Protein: CASSQIDRGGTEAFF.

There are a few counts of this clone. The CDR3 loop reads CASSGQGFYEQYF. DNA of the CDR3: TGTGCCAGCAGCGGACAGGGTTTCTACGAGCAGTACTTC. This rearrangement joins TRBV7-9 to TRBJ2-5, with 8 nucleotides matching TRBD1. Gene TRBJ2-7 matches the end of the DNA better, so the J call may be wrong. This CDR3 has 13 residues. Germline CDR1 SEHNR, CDR2 FQNEAQ (reference sequence).

The chain employs TRBV11-2 and TRBJ2-7; possible D gene TRBD2, 7 bases. The V and J ends lost 4 bases and 5 bases respectively, with 21 bases between them. Germline V gives CDR1 SGHAT, CDR2 FQNNGV. There are 16 residues in the CDR3. DNA of the CDR3: TGTGCCAGCAGCTACACGCGGGGGCCTTTCCCCCACGAGCAGTACTTC. This encodes CASSYTRGPFPHEQYF. The full variable domain, with the rest looked up from reference TRBV11-2 and TRBJ2-7, is EAGVAQSPRYKIIEKRQSVAFWCNPISGHATLYWYQQILGQGPKLLIQFQNNGVVDDSQLPKDRFSAERLKGVDSTLKIQPAKLEDSAVYLCASSYTRGPFPHEQYFGPGTRLTVT.

This clone was counted between two and nine times. This chain connects TRBV7-9 to TRBJ2-3; D is possibly TRBD2 (6 bases). The germline gives CDR1 SEHNR, CDR2 FQNEAQ (reference sequence). CDR3 size: 14 residues. The V gene lost 5 bases and the J gene lost 0 bases, with 9 bases spanning the gap. The CDR3 coding sequence is TGTGCCAGCAGCCCCGGGACTAGCACAGATACGCAGTATTTT. Translation gives CASSPGTSTDTQYF.

The chain is built from TRBV2 and TRBJ2-3, with 8 bases fitting TRBD2. This CDR3 is 15 amino acids long. CDR1 SNHLY and CDR2 FYNNEI come from the germline V gene. V trimming: 5 bases; J trimming: 6 bases; junction bases outside the gene matches: 10. The DNA of the CDR3 is TGTGCCAGCAGTCCTCAGAGCGGGAGAGCGGATACGCAGTATTTT. Translating gives CASSPQSGRADTQYF.

This rearrangement joins TRBV18 to TRBJ2-7, with 10 bases fitting TRBD2. J lost 7 bases, V lost 5 bases, and 14 bases had no gene match. Germline assignment: CDR1 KGHSH and CDR2 LQKENI. The CDR3 length is 16 residues. The CDR3 coding sequence is TGTGCCAGCTCATCAAAGCCTAGCGGGAGAACGGGGGAGCAGTACTTC. Protein: CASSSKPSGRTGEQYF.

The chain combines TRBV6-6 with TRBJ2-1; 8 bases are a match to TRBD2. The trim removed 5 bases at V and 1 base at J, leaving 4 bases unmatched. The germline gives CDR1 MNHNY, CDR2 SVGAGI (reference sequence). CDR3 length: 15 amino acids. This CDR3 reads CASSTLAESYNEQFF. The CDR3 DNA reads TGTGCCAGCAGTACACTAGCGGAATCCTACAATGAGCAGTTCTTC.

The chain recombines TRBV13 with TRBJ2-2; D call uncertain. Trimming pared 0 bases from V and 2 bases from J, leaving 4 bases between. This CDR3 has 14 amino acids. Germline CDR1 is PRHDT and CDR2 is FYEKMQ (reference sequence). Written as DNA, the CDR3 is TGTGCCAGCAGCTTAGGGACAAACACCGGGGAGCTGTTTTTT. Translating it yields CASSLGTNTGELFF.

This clone was observed once. The V call is TRBV9, the J call TRBJ1-4, with a tentative D call TRBD1 (6 bases). This CDR3 contains 16 residues. V was cut by 0 bases and J by 5 bases, with 14 bases left in between. Germline values: CDR1 SGDLS, CDR2 YYNGEE. CDR3 bases: TGTGCCAGCAGCGTAGGTGGGGGCGCACCCAATGAAAAACTGTTTTTT. Translating it yields CASSVGGGAPNEKLFF.

This clone was counted a single time. This chain joins TRBV5-6 and TRBJ2-5; TRBD1 agrees at 9 bases. The end of the DNA fits TRBJ2-7 better, so the J call may be wrong. The CDR3 runs to 16 residues. Germline-derived CDR1 and CDR2 are SGHDT and YYEEEE. CDR3 region: CASSLARDRERYEQYF. Here the CDR3 DNA reads TGTGCCAGCAGCTTGGCCCGGGACAGGGAGAGGTACGAGCAGTACTTC.

V and J are TRBV18 and TRBJ2-7, with 9 bases aligning to TRBD1. Per the germline V gene, CDR1 is KGHSH and CDR2 is LQKENI. J gave up 6 bases and V 2 bases, and 5 bases lay outside the gene matches. The CDR3 sequence is 14 residues long. The CDR3 reads CASSPGQGSGEQYF. Written as DNA, the CDR3 is TGTGCCAGCTCACCAGGACAGGGGTCGGGCGAGCAGTACTTC. Variable domain in full (rest from reference TRBV18 and TRBJ2-7): NAGVMQNPRHLVRRRGQEARLRCSPMKGHSHVYWYRQLPEEGLKFMVYLQKENIIDESGMPKERFSAEFPKEGPSILRIQQVVRGDSAAYFCASSPGQGSGEQYFGPGTRLTVT.

This chain uses TRBV18 with TRBJ1-1; 11 bases fit TRBD1. The J segment lost 4 bases and the V segment lost 4 bases, leaving 11 bases of the junction unmatched. This CDR3 contains 17 residues. Per germline, CDR1 KGHSH and CDR2 LQKENI. CDR3 DNA: TGTGCCAGCTCACGTTCTTTACCGGGACAGGGGGGCACTGAAGCTTTCTTT. Protein sequence: CASSRSLPGQGGTEAFF.

The chain links TRBV27 to TRBJ2-1; D not resolved. CDR3 length equals 14 residues. The ends were cut back, 8 bases at V and 3 bases at J, with 14 bases in the middle. Germline assignment: CDR1 MNHEY and CDR2 SMNVEV (reference sequence). CDR3 sequence reads: CASAVAGNYNEQFF. DNA of the CDR3: TGTGCCAGCGCAGTAGCCGGAAACTACAATGAGCAGTTCTTC.

This clone was recorded a few times. The chain recombines TRBV25-1 with TRBJ1-1; D call uncertain. This CDR3 comprises 15 residues. The germline V and J ends were trimmed by 6 bases and 6 bases, with 20 bases remaining between them. CDR1 is MGHDK, CDR2 SYGVNS, per germline. The CDR3 here is CASSVTRGGLAEAFF. The CDR3 DNA reads as TGTGCCAGCAGCGTAACTAGAGGAGGGCTCGCTGAAGCTTTCTTT.

The V gene is TRBV4-2, the J gene TRBJ1-2; TRBD1 might be the D (6 bases). Per the germline V gene, CDR1 is LGHNA and CDR2 is YNFKEQ. The CDR3 is 16 residues long. The V end lost 2 bases, the J end lost 0 bases, and 13 bases lay between the germline ends. The CDR3 region is CASSQPRGGANYGYTF. Written as DNA, the CDR3 is TGTGCCAGCAGCCAACCAAGAGGGGGAGCTAACTATGGCTACACCTTC.

This chain links TRBV7-9 with TRBJ1-1, with no clear D. This CDR3 contains 12 residues. Germline V gene sequence: CDR1 SEHNR, CDR2 FQNEAQ (reference sequence). V lost 3 bases and J 1 base, leaving 3 bases between the germline ends. The CDR3 loop reads CASSFGNTEAFF. CDR3 DNA sequence: TGTGCCAGCAGCTTCGGGAACACTGAAGCTTTCTTT.

This chain joins TRBV19 and TRBJ1-5; D is perhaps TRBD1 (5 bases). The CDR3 consists of 15 residues. Germline CDR1 reads LNHDA; CDR2 reads SQIVND (reference sequence). V gave up 7 bases and J gave up 2 bases, with 15 bases separating them. CDR3 in DNA: TGTGCCAGTATCCCGGGGGGAGCAGGCAATCAGCCCCAGCATTTT. Translation gives CASIPGGAGNQPQHF.

The rearrangement links TRBV9 to TRBJ2-2; TRBD2 is a possible D gene (6 bases). The CDR3 has 17 amino acids. V lost 0 bases and J 0 bases, leaving 12 bases between the germline ends. CDR1 is SGDLS and CDR2 is YYNGEE in the germline V gene. CDR3 bases: TGTGCCAGCAGCGTAGGTGGAGGGGCTGCGAACACCGGGGAGCTGTTTTTT. Amino acids: CASSVGGGAANTGELFF.

The table lists this clone with a count of one. J is TRBJ1-5 and V is TRBV6-1; D may be TRBD1 (6 bases). The ends were cut back, 3 bases at V and 7 bases at J, with 13 bases in the middle. The germline V gene encodes CDR1 MNHNS and CDR2 SASEGT. The CDR3 length is 14 residues. This chain's CDR3 is CASSDPQGDQPQHF. The CDR3 nucleotides are TGTGCCAGCAGTGACCCACAGGGTGACCAGCCCCAGCATTTT.

The V and J genes are TRBV25-1 and TRBJ2-3; D may be TRBD2 (6 bases). V was trimmed by 4 bases and J by 6 bases, leaving 14 bases between them. CDR1 and CDR2 (germline): MGHDK, SYGVNS. The CDR3 sequence is 14 residues long. In DNA, the CDR3 is TGTGCCAGCAGTGGTCTAACTAGCTCTGATACGCAGTATTTT. Its translation is CASSGLTSSDTQYF.

The chain joins TRBV7-9 to TRBJ2-7; tentative D call: TRBD1 (6 bases). The CDR3 loop spans 15 amino acids. Germline CDR1 is SEHNR and CDR2 is FQNEAQ (reference sequence). Trimming removed 2 bases at V and 6 bases at J, with 17 bases between. The CDR3 DNA is TGTGCCAGCAGCTTACATACAGGGATCTCCACCGAGCAGTACTTC. Translating it yields CASSLHTGISTEQYF.

CDR3 loop: CASRVNRGDDAAFF. CDR3 nucleotide sequence: TGTGCCAGCAGGGTTAACAGGGGAGATGACGCCGCTTTCTTT. V gene TRBV6-1 combines with J gene TRBJ1-1, with TRBD1 matching over 7 bases. Per the germline V gene, CDR1 is MNHNS and CDR2 is SASEGT. The CDR3 contains 14 residues. After removal of 6 bases from V and 11 bases from J, the junction contained 15 bases not matched to a gene.